A single sample gave rise to the 23 T cell receptor beta chains below, sequenced in a study of blood T cell repertoires in COVID-19. Sequencing was performed with immunoSEQ multiplex PCR; in TCRdb, only in-frame clones are kept and a portion is missing. The table records hundreds of thousands of clones, around 88% of them present only once. The sequencing sample was made of peripheral blood. Receptors were obtained from a middle-aged man with acute or convalescent COVID-19.

This chain connects TRBV11-3 to TRBJ2-1; 9 bases map to TRBD2. The germline V gene encodes CDR1 SGHNT and CDR2 YENEEA. Germline trimming cut 1 base from V and 6 bases from J; bases unmatched to any gene: 10. The CDR3 contains 17 residues. The CDR3 is CASSLGYERGAVNEQFF. CDR3 bases: TGTGCCAGCAGCTTAGGATACGAGCGGGGGGCGGTCAATGAGCAGTTCTTC.

This chain joins TRBV4-2 and TRBJ2-1; possible D gene TRBD1, 6 bases. The CDR3 loop spans 17 amino acids. CDR1 is LGHNA and CDR2 is YNFKEQ in the germline V gene. The V end lost 4 bases, the J end lost 0 bases, and 16 bases lay between the germline ends. This CDR3 is CASSPSVRGSSYNEQFF. The CDR3 DNA sequence: TGTGCCAGCAGCCCGTCGGTAAGGGGGAGCTCCTACAATGAGCAGTTCTTC.

This chain joins TRBV5-1 and TRBJ2-7; weak D call: TRBD2 (6 bases). Germline V gene sequence: CDR1 SGHRS, CDR2 YFSETQ. The V gene lost 0 bases and the J gene lost 6 bases, with 16 bases spanning the gap. CDR3 length: 15 residues. The CDR3, as DNA: TGCGCCAGCAGCTTGGCCGTAGGAGGGGATCGCGAGCAGTACTTC. Protein sequence: CASSLAVGGDREQYF.

This clone appeared a few times. The chain combines TRBV30 with TRBJ2-1, with 10 bases lining up with TRBD1. V shed 1 base, J shed 2 bases, and the junction held 2 bases outside the gene matches. This CDR3 region has 15 residues. Germline values: CDR1 GTSNPN, CDR2 SVGIG (reference sequence). CDR3 DNA sequence: TGTGCCTGGAGTGAGGGACAGGGGCCCTACAATGAGCAGTTCTTC. As protein: CAWSEGQGPYNEQFF.

The chain couples TRBV7-2 to TRBJ2-2; TRBD1 matches at 10 bases. The CDR3 covers 15 residues. Trimming took 5 bases from V and 3 from J; bases not matched to a gene: 3. The germline CDR1 and CDR2 sequences are SGHTA and FQGNSA. CDR3 protein: CASSRGTGDTGELFF. CDR3 sequence (DNA): TGTGCCAGCAGCAGGGGGACAGGGGACACCGGGGAGCTGTTTTTT.

The CDR3 DNA sequence: TGTGCCAGCAGCCTCGGACAGGCAACCGGGGAGCTGTTTTTT. It is translated as CASSLGQATGELFF. V and J are TRBV7-9 and TRBJ2-2; 7 nucleotides align to TRBD1. The germline V gene encodes CDR1 SEHNR and CDR2 FQNEAQ (reference sequence). The CDR3 consists of 14 residues. V dropped 5 bases and J dropped 5; count of bases not matched to a gene: 5.

The table lists this clone with a few counts. The chain recombines TRBV27 with TRBJ2-7; TRBD1 is a possible D gene (6 bases). The CDR3 has 14 residues. Trimming pared 6 bases from V and 2 bases from J, leaving 14 bases between. Germline assignment: CDR1 MNHEY and CDR2 SMNVEV (reference sequence). The DNA of the CDR3 is TGTGCCAGCAGCCTAAGGGACACTACCTACGAGCAGTACTTC. Protein product: CASSLRDTTYEQYF.

This clone was recorded a few times. The chain links TRBV12-3 or TRBV12-4 to TRBJ1-3; no clear D gene. The CDR3 is 12 residues long. The CDR3 here is CATGSPGNTIYF. The CDR3 DNA sequence: TGTGCTACGGGGAGCCCTGGAAACACCATATATTTT.

This clone was seen a single time. This chain links TRBV29-1 with TRBJ1-1; 7 bases match TRBD1. The CDR3 length is 13 residues. V was pared by 8 bases and J by 8 bases, with 14 bases of the junction left unmatched. Germline CDR1 is SQVTM and CDR2 is ANQGSEA. The chain's CDR3 is CSSQGGRDGEAFF. CDR3 sequence (DNA): TGCAGCTCCCAGGGGGGAAGGGACGGAGAAGCTTTCTTT.

The V gene is TRBV5-4, the J gene TRBJ2-7; TRBD2 might be the D (5 bases). This CDR3 has 16 residues. From germline, CDR1 is SGHNT and CDR2 YYREEE (reference sequence). V was shortened by 1 base and J by 3 bases, with 17 bases between the two germline ends. DNA of the CDR3: TGTGCCAGCAGCTTGAGAGCGGCCGGGTCGAACTACGAGCAGTACTTC. This codes for CASSLRAAGSNYEQYF.

This clone was detected only once. The CDR3 DNA reads TGTGCCAGCAGCCAATCGCTCGGTATAGGGGTAAATGAGCAGTTCTTC. Its translation: CASSQSLGIGVNEQFF. The chain couples TRBV14 to TRBJ2-1; TRBD1 might be the D (5 bases). Trimming pared 2 bases from V and 7 bases from J, leaving 18 bases between. This CDR3 region has 16 residues. Germline V gene sequence: CDR1 SGHDN, CDR2 FVKESK. The full variable domain, in which reference TRBV14 and TRBJ2-1 provide the parts outside the CDR3, is EAGVTQFPSHSVIEKGQTVTLRCDPISGHDNLYWYRRVMGKEIKFLLHFVKESKQDESGMPNNRFLAERTGGTYSTLKVQPAELEDSGVYFCASSQSLGIGVNEQFFGPGTRLTVL.

This chain joins TRBV2 and TRBJ2-2; 13 bases are a match to TRBD2. Germline V gene sequence: CDR1 SNHLY, CDR2 FYNNEI. This CDR3 has 17 residues. J gave up 5 bases and V 7 bases, and 10 bases lay outside the gene matches. CDR3 coding DNA: TGTGCCAGCACTGGAGGGACTAGCGGGGAATGGACCGGGGAGCTGTTTTTT. It codes for CASTGGTSGEWTGELFF.

The rearrangement uses TRBV7-8 and TRBJ1-2; 8 positions match TRBD1. This CDR3 has 14 residues. V gave up 4 bases and J gave up 5 bases; unmatched junction bases: 6. Germline V CDR1 and CDR2: SGHVS, FQNEAQ. CDR3 coding DNA: TGTGCCAGCAGCTCCTACCAGGGGGCGTATGGCTACACCTTC. As protein: CASSSYQGAYGYTF.

This sequence joins TRBV7-9 and TRBJ1-2; D perhaps matches TRBD1 (5 bases). V was shortened by 2 bases and J by 6 bases, with 13 bases between the two germline ends. Germline loops: CDR1 SEHNR, CDR2 FQNEAQ (reference sequence). This CDR3 spans 14 amino acids. CDR3 in amino acids: CASSLWGRRNGYTF. The CDR3 DNA reads as TGTGCCAGCAGCTTATGGGGGAGGCGGAATGGCTACACCTTC. The entire variable domain, with the rest obtained from reference TRBV7-9 and TRBJ1-2, is as follows: DTGVSQNPRHKITKRGQNVTFRCDPISEHNRLYWYRQTLGQGPEFLTYFQNEAQLEKSRLLSDRFSAERPKGSFSTLEIQRTEQGDSAMYLCASSLWGRRNGYTFGSGTRLTVV.

The V call is TRBV3-1 (or the pseudogene TRBV3-2), the J call TRBJ2-3; 7 bases map to TRBD1. Germline CDR1 reads LGHDT; CDR2 reads YNNKEL (reference sequence). The CDR3 length is 15 residues. After removal of 1 base from V and 4 bases from J, the junction contained 5 bases not matched to a gene. The CDR3, as DNA: TGTGCCAGCAGCCAAGTGAGGGGGCAGTCAGATACGCAGTATTTT. Its translation: CASSQVRGQSDTQYF.

This chain joins TRBV6-5 and TRBJ1-3; the D gene is possibly TRBD1 (6 bases). The CDR3 covers 13 residues. V was clipped by 7 bases and J by 3 bases, with 10 bases between them. Germline V gives CDR1 MNHEY, CDR2 SVGAGI. The CDR3 region has the DNA TGTGCCAGCAACAGGGCGGGTGGAAACACCATATATTTT. The encoded protein is CASNRAGGNTIYF.

A remark on this clone: At one boundary the junction diverges from the germline segment, which might be a read error. This chain uses TRBV10-2 with TRBJ1-2; TRBD1 aligns across 8 bases. The length of the CDR3 is 13 residues. Per the germline V gene, CDR1 is WSHSY and CDR2 is SAAADI. CDR3 DNA sequence: TGCGCCAGCAATGTGGACAGGGCAAAGGATTTCTCCTTC. Translation: CASNVDRAKDFSF.

The rearrangement joins TRBV24-1 to TRBJ1-2, with D maybe TRBD1 (6 bases). V lost 4 bases, J lost 11 bases, and 16 bases lay in between. CDR1 KGHDR and CDR2 SFDVKD come from the germline V gene. The CDR3 runs 13 residues. CDR3 protein: CATSDGDNLGYTF. The CDR3 bases are TGTGCCACCAGTGACGGGGACAACCTCGGGTACACCTTC.

V usage is TRBV7-2 and J usage is TRBJ1-2; D call uncertain. CDR3 size: 15 residues. Trimming took 2 bases from V and 2 from J, leaving 12 bases between them. Germline V CDR1 and CDR2: SGHTA, FQGNSA. CDR3 coding DNA: TGTGCCAGCAGCTTACATAAGGCAGGAAACTATGGCTACACCTTC. It specifies CASSLHKAGNYGYTF.

The chain recombines TRBV7-8 with TRBJ1-1, with 9 bases identical to TRBD1. Germline V gives CDR1 SGHVS, CDR2 FQNEAQ. The ends lost 2 bases at V and 5 bases at J; junction bases unmatched: 3. The CDR3 runs 14 residues. As DNA, the CDR3 is TGTGCCAGCAGCTTAACAGGGGGCAAAACTGAAGCTTTCTTT. It specifies CASSLTGGKTEAFF. Combining the CDR3 with reference TRBV7-8 and TRBJ1-1 gives the whole variable domain GAGVSQSPRYKVAKRGQDVALRCDPISGHVSLFWYQQALGQGPEFLTYFQNEAQLDKSGLPSDRFFAERPEGSVSTLKIQRTQQEDSAVYLCASSLTGGKTEAFFGQGTRLTVV.

The V and J genes are TRBV30 and TRBJ1-5; D unresolved. CDR3 length: 16 amino acids. Per germline, CDR1 GTSNPN and CDR2 SVGIG (reference sequence). V was shortened by 2 bases and J by 3 bases, with 17 bases between the two germline ends. CDR3 nucleotides: TGTGCCTGGAGTCCTCCGTCCGGCAGGTCCAATCAGCCCCAGCATTTT. Encoded protein: CAWSPPSGRSNQPQHF. Full variable domain (remainder filled in from reference TRBV30 and TRBJ1-5): SQTIHQWPATLVQPVGSPLSLECTVEGTSNPNLYWYRQAAGRGLQLLFYSVGIGQISSEVPQNLSASRPQDRQFILSSKKLLLSDSGFYLCAWSPPSGRSNQPQHFGDGTRLSIL.

This sequence joins TRBV3-1 (or the pseudogene TRBV3-2) and TRBJ1-5; D gene unclear. V was cut by 0 bases and J by 1 base, with 7 bases left in between. This CDR3 comprises 15 residues. Germline V gene sequence: CDR1 LGHDT, CDR2 YNNKEL (reference sequence). CDR3 region: CASSQDSGSNQPQHF. For the CDR3, the DNA is TGTGCCAGCAGCCAAGACAGCGGCAGCAATCAGCCCCAGCATTTT.

V and J are TRBV27 and TRBJ1-5; tentatively, D is TRBD1 (6 bases). The V and J ends lost 6 bases and 0 bases respectively, with 18 bases between them. The germline V gene has CDR1 MNHEY and CDR2 SMNVEV (reference sequence). The CDR3 is made up of 17 amino acids. CDR3 DNA: TGTGCCAGCAGGCTTACAGGGACACTTTATAGCAATCAGCCCCAGCATTTT. It yields the protein CASRLTGTLYSNQPQHF.